This T cell receptor (beta chain) is drawn from a study of post-analysis software for immune sequencing data. This CDR3 spans 12 amino acids. Germline lookup yields CDR1 KGHDR and CDR2 SFDVKD. cDNA libraries for TCR beta contained unique molecular identifiers. One entry per CDR3 protein results from TCRdb running MiXCR on the PCR reads. The sample yields roughly 650,000 distinct CDR3 sequences, about 60% seen once. A few counts support this clonotype. The antigen remains undetermined. Mismatch with germline at one junction end may stem from a read error. General study findings and limits: Relative to controls, patients had about 5 TRBV segments at higher frequency, with TRBV5-6, TRBV5-1 and TRBV20-1 among these.

The receptor comes from a girl aged 2-9 years with multiple sclerosis. Sequencing input: blood. The genes are TRBV24-1 and TRBJ2-3, with D uncertain. CDR3 in amino acids: CAASVDEDTQYF. As DNA, the CDR3 is TGTGCCGCCAGTGTAGATGAGGATACGCAGTATTTT.